The next 16 T cell receptor beta chains were all read from a single sample in a study of lymphopenia after photon versus proton radiotherapy. Repertoires were generated with immunoSEQ multiplex PCR, while TCRdb's copy carries only in-frame clones and drops some. Of tens of thousands of clones in the sample, about 85% were seen once. Here the sequenced sample was peripheral blood, taken from a patient treated with photon-based radiotherapy. These receptors originate from a man in his fifties or sixties with pancreatic cancer.

V and J are TRBV5-5 and TRBJ1-5; D might be TRBD1 (5 bases). This CDR3 has 15 residues. V dropped 4 bases and J dropped 3 bases, with 14 bases sitting between them. Germline lookup yields CDR1 SGHKS and CDR2 YYEKEE (reference sequence). The CDR3, as DNA: TGTGCCAGCAGCCCGGGAGCGGGGGTCAATCAGCCCCAGCATTTT. Its translation: CASSPGAGVNQPQHF. The variable domain in full, with the rest retrieved from reference TRBV5-5 and TRBJ1-5, is DAGVTQSPTHLIKTRGQQVTLRCSPISGHKSVSWYQQVLGQGPQFIFQYYEKEERGRGNFPDRFSARQFPNYSSELNVNALLLGDSALYLCASSPGAGVNQPQHFGDGTRLSIL.

This rearrangement joins TRBV25-1 to TRBJ1-2, with D possibly matching TRBD1 (6 bases). The CDR3 contains 14 residues. With 3 bases removed from V and 8 bases from J, the gap between germline ends came to 16 bases. The germline V gene has CDR1 MGHDK and CDR2 SYGVNS. CDR3 residues: CASSDPGARWGYTF. CDR3 bases: TGTGCCAGCAGTGACCCGGGGGCGCGTTGGGGCTACACCTTC.

The rearrangement uses TRBV7-3 and TRBJ2-1; D might be TRBD2 (6 bases). This CDR3 contains 16 residues. Trimming removed 2 bases from V and 2 bases from J, with 13 bases in between. Germline V gene sequence: CDR1 SGHTA, CDR2 FQGTGA. CDR3 DNA: TGTGCCAGCAGCTTAGTAGGGCGCGGGGCCTACAATGAGCAGTTCTTC. Its protein is CASSLVGRGAYNEQFF.

This rearrangement joins TRBV7-9 to TRBJ2-1, with 7 bases aligning to TRBD2. The CDR3 is 16 amino acids. The germline V gene has CDR1 SEHNR and CDR2 FQNEAQ (reference sequence). V trimming: 5 bases; J trimming: 4 bases; junction bases outside the gene matches: 11. The DNA for the CDR3 is TGTGCCAGCAGCCCTCCGGGAGGTTACGGTTACAATGAGCAGTTCTTC. This sequence encodes CASSPPGGYGYNEQFF.

The genes are TRBV20-1 and TRBJ2-1, with D possibly being TRBD1 (5 bases). The germline gives CDR1 DFQATT, CDR2 SNEGSKA (reference sequence). This CDR3 comprises 11 residues. Trimming took 2 bases from V and 8 from J, leaving 7 bases between them. CDR3 DNA sequence: TGCAGTGCTAGATCAGGGTATGAGCAGTTCTTC. This sequence encodes CSARSGYEQFF.

The chain combines TRBV5-1 with TRBJ1-3; D perhaps matches TRBD1 (6 bases). Germline lookup yields CDR1 SGHRS and CDR2 YFSETQ. CDR3 length: 19 residues. V was trimmed by 2 bases and J by 3 bases, leaving 24 bases between them. Written as DNA, the CDR3 is TGCGCCAGCAGCTTTTTTCCAGGGGCCCAGACCCGGGGTGGAAACACCATATATTTT. This sequence encodes CASSFFPGAQTRGGNTIYF.

This chain links TRBV9 with TRBJ2-2; D not certain. This CDR3 is built from 16 residues. V gave up 0 bases and J gave up 1 base, with 10 bases separating them. Germline V gene sequence: CDR1 SGDLS, CDR2 YYNGEE. Written as DNA, the CDR3 is TGTGCCAGCAGCGTAGTTCCGAGGAGGAACACCGGGGAGCTGTTTTTT. This gives the protein CASSVVPRRNTGELFF.

The table lists this clone with a few counts. The V gene is TRBV2, the J gene TRBJ1-6, with D maybe TRBD1 (5 bases). CDR1 and CDR2 (germline): SNHLY, FYNNEI. The CDR3 contains 12 residues. V dropped 6 bases and J dropped 10 bases, with 10 bases sitting between them. CDR3 sequence: CASRGTGSPLHF. CDR3 nucleotides: TGTGCCAGCAGGGGGACCGGCTCACCCCTCCACTTT.

The rearrangement uses TRBV2 and TRBJ2-6; 7 bases align to TRBD2. Germline lookup yields CDR1 SNHLY and CDR2 FYNNEI. This CDR3 spans 17 amino acids. V shed 6 bases and J 2 bases; nucleotides not matched to a gene: 10. CDR3 sequence: CASSAARGGPGANVLTF. The CDR3 DNA is TGTGCCAGCAGCGCAGCTCGGGGAGGGCCTGGGGCCAACGTCCTGACTTTC.

The chain links TRBV7-6 to TRBJ1-3; TRBD1 agrees at 9 bases. The germline CDR1 and CDR2 sequences are SGHVS and FNYEAQ. The junction had 7 bases not matched to a gene; V was cut back by 2 bases and J by 2 bases. The CDR3 is 17 residues long. The DNA for the CDR3 is TGTGCCAGCAGCTTAAGGGCGGGGACAGGGCCTGGAAACACCATATATTTT. Translation gives CASSLRAGTGPGNTIYF.

This rearrangement joins TRBV7-6 to TRBJ1-4; D is ambiguous. The germline V gene encodes CDR1 SGHVS and CDR2 FNYEAQ. Between the trimmed V and J ends, which lost 4 bases and 3 bases, there was a span of 12 bases. The CDR3 is made up of 15 amino acids. CDR3 in DNA: TGTGCCAGCAGCTCCCGGTTGGGAGCTAATGAAAAACTGTTTTTT. Translated, it gives CASSSRLGANEKLFF.

The genes are TRBV7-8 and TRBJ1-1, with D possibly TRBD1 on 6 matching bases. The germline V gene encodes CDR1 SGHVS and CDR2 FQNEAQ. This CDR3 comprises 14 residues. V was pared by 6 bases and J by 4 bases, with 15 bases between. DNA of the CDR3: TGTGCCAGCAGACTAGTGGGGGGGCCCACTGAAGCTTTCTTT. Encoded protein: CASRLVGGPTEAFF.

This chain uses TRBV6-1 with TRBJ1-6; D gene ambiguous. V dropped 1 base and J dropped 3 bases, with 13 bases sitting between them. The CDR3 has 17 residues. Germline CDR1 reads MNHNS; CDR2 reads SASEGT. The CDR3 is CASSEGFPVGYNSPLHF. CDR3 bases: TGTGCCAGCAGTGAAGGGTTCCCGGTGGGCTATAATTCACCCCTCCACTTT.

V gene TRBV7-2 combines with J gene TRBJ2-3; D perhaps matches TRBD1 (5 bases). Trimming removed 6 bases from V and 4 bases from J, with 11 bases in between. The germline V gene has CDR1 SGHTA and CDR2 FQGNSA. CDR3 size: 13 residues. The CDR3 DNA sequence: TGTGCCAGCAGGCAGGGTCATTCAGATACGCAGTATTTT. The encoded protein is CASRQGHSDTQYF.

This rearrangement joins TRBV6-1 to TRBJ2-7; no reliable D call. V lost 2 bases and J 3 bases, leaving 17 bases between the germline ends. Germline values: CDR1 MNHNS, CDR2 SASEGT. CDR3 length equals 16 residues. The CDR3 is CASSEPSVTTIYEQYF. The CDR3 DNA sequence: TGTGCCAGCAGTGAACCCTCGGTCACAACTATCTACGAGCAGTACTTC.

This clone was seen a single time. The gene calls are TRBV7-9 and TRBJ1-3; 7 nucleotides align to TRBD1. The V segment lost 5 bases and the J segment 4 bases; nucleotides outside the gene matches: 2. CDR3 length equals 13 residues. Germline-derived CDR1 and CDR2 are SEHNR and FQNEAQ (reference sequence). The CDR3 loop reads CASSPGQGNTIYF. The CDR3 coding sequence is TGTGCCAGCAGCCCGGGACAGGGAAACACCATATATTTT.